This is a list of T cell receptor beta chains from one sample in a study of technical replicates of blood from four donors. TCRdb keeps only in-frame clones here, not all; method: immunoSEQ multiplex PCR. The table shows tens of thousands of clones, with more than 90% occurring only once. Sequenced material: PBMCs. These receptors were obtained from a human donor in good health. Some clones in this sample may be carry-over from other donors' samples. Both conserved end residues are part of each CDR3. D genes are given only for firm matches. Clone size, where shown, is once, few, many, or a class for clones that have expanded.

abundance: -; j_gene: TRBJ1-6; v_gene: TRBV7-2; d_gene: TRBD1; CDR3nt: TGTGCCAGCAGCCCGGGACAGAATTCACCCCTCCACTTT; CDR3aa: CASSPGQNSPLHF
abundance: -; j_gene: TRBJ1-2; v_gene: TRBV6-4; d_gene: TRBD1; CDR3nt: TGTGCCAGCAGTGACGGTACAACAGGGGACTATGGCTACACCTTC; CDR3aa: CASSDGTTGDYGYTF
abundance: once; j_gene: TRBJ2-7; v_gene: TRBV7-2; d_gene: TRBD2; CDR3nt: TGTGCCAGCAGCATACCGGGACTAGCGGTTTACGAGCAGTACTTC; CDR3aa: CASSIPGLAVYEQYF
abundance: few; j_gene: TRBJ1-2; v_gene: TRBV5-1; d_gene: -; CDR3nt: TGCGCCAGCAGCTTGGCCTCGGCAGGGGCCCGCGGTGAACTATATGGCTACACCTTC; CDR3aa: CASSLASAGARGELYGYTF
abundance: -; j_gene: TRBJ2-3; v_gene: TRBV6-5; d_gene: -; CDR3nt: TGTGCCAGCTCACGGGTATCTAGCACAGATACGCAGTATTTT; CDR3aa: CASSRVSSTDTQYF
abundance: -; j_gene: TRBJ2-2; v_gene: TRBV7-3; d_gene: -; CDR3nt: TGTGCCAGCAGCCCCCGCCCCGCAGGGGCGAACACCGGGGAGCTGTTTTTT; CDR3aa: CASSPRPAGANTGELFF
abundance: once; j_gene: TRBJ2-5; v_gene: TRBV7-2; d_gene: -; CDR3nt: TGTGCCAGCAGCTTAGAGAGGGAGACCCAGTACTTC; CDR3aa: CASSLERETQYF
abundance: -; j_gene: TRBJ2-6; v_gene: TRBV4-1; d_gene: -; CDR3nt: TGCGCCAGCAGCCACGGGTCCCAGGGGGCCAACGTCCTGACTTTC; CDR3aa: CASSHGSQGANVLTF
abundance: -; j_gene: TRBJ2-5; v_gene: TRBV5-4; d_gene: TRBD1; CDR3nt: TGTGCCAGCAGCGCAGGGGGCGTACGGGAAGAGACCCAGTACTTC; CDR3aa: CASSAGGVREETQYF
abundance: -; j_gene: TRBJ2-2; v_gene: TRBV7-3; d_gene: TRBD1; CDR3nt: TGTGCCAGCAGCTTTACAGGGGGCACCGGGGAGCTGTTTTTT; CDR3aa: CASSFTGGTGELFF
abundance: -; j_gene: TRBJ2-3; v_gene: TRBV27; d_gene: TRBD2; CDR3nt: TGTGCCAGCAGTTTATTTAGCGGGGGGAGAACAGATACGCAGTATTTT; CDR3aa: CASSLFSGGRTDTQYF
abundance: -; j_gene: TRBJ2-1; v_gene: TRBV9; d_gene: TRBD1; CDR3nt: TGTGCCAGTGCCGGACAGGGGGACAATGAGCAGTTCTTC; CDR3aa: CASAGQGDNEQFF
abundance: -; j_gene: TRBJ1-3; v_gene: TRBV5-6; d_gene: -; CDR3nt: TGTGCCAGCAGCTTGGTCGGGAGCTCTGGAAACACCATATATTTT; CDR3aa: CASSLVGSSGNTIYF
abundance: -; j_gene: TRBJ1-5; v_gene: TRBV9; d_gene: TRBD1; CDR3nt: TGTGCCAGCAGCTTACGCACCGGGACAGCTAGAGAGGCTCAGCCCCAGCATTTT; CDR3aa: CASSLRTGTAREAQPQHF
abundance: -; j_gene: TRBJ1-4; v_gene: TRBV7-9; d_gene: -; CDR3nt: TGTGCCAGCAGCTTAGGTTTGGGGGCTGGTGAAAAACTGTTTTTT; CDR3aa: CASSLGLGAGEKLFF
abundance: -; j_gene: TRBJ1-2; v_gene: TRBV5-6; d_gene: -; CDR3nt: TGTGCCAGCAGGTCGGGCGGACTCGGGGGCTACACCTTC; CDR3aa: CASRSGGLGGYTF
abundance: -; j_gene: TRBJ1-2; v_gene: TRBV10-3; d_gene: -; CDR3nt: TGTGCCATCAGTGAAACAGGGAGGGAAAGAGGCTACACCTTC; CDR3aa: CAISETGRERGYTF
abundance: -; j_gene: TRBJ1-4; v_gene: TRBV7-6; d_gene: TRBD1; CDR3nt: TGTGCCAGCAGCTTCCAGACAGGGGGGATAACTAATGAAAAACTGTTTTTT; CDR3aa: CASSFQTGGITNEKLFF
abundance: -; j_gene: TRBJ1-2; v_gene: TRBV18; d_gene: -; CDR3nt: TGTGCCAGCTCACCTTCGTTAGACTATGGCTACACCTTC; CDR3aa: CASSPSLDYGYTF
abundance: once; j_gene: TRBJ1-2; v_gene: TRBV2; d_gene: -; CDR3nt: TGTGCCACTTCGCCCGAGTGGGGCCATGGCTACACCTTC; CDR3aa: CATSPEWGHGYTF
abundance: -; j_gene: TRBJ2-1; v_gene: TRBV4-3; d_gene: TRBD2; CDR3nt: TGCGCCAGCAGCCGAGCGACTAGCGGGGGCCACAATGAGCAGTTCTTC; CDR3aa: CASSRATSGGHNEQFF
abundance: -; j_gene: TRBJ1-3; v_gene: TRBV13; d_gene: -; CDR3nt: TGTGCCAGCAGCCTCGACTCTTCCTCCGGAAACACCATATATTTT; CDR3aa: CASSLDSSSGNTIYF
abundance: -; j_gene: TRBJ2-2; v_gene: TRBV19; d_gene: TRBD2; CDR3nt: TGTGCCAGTACTGCCGGACTAGGTGCCGGGGAGCTGTTTTTT; CDR3aa: CASTAGLGAGELFF
abundance: -; j_gene: TRBJ2-1; v_gene: TRBV4-1; d_gene: -; CDR3nt: TGCGCCAGCAGCCGGGCCCCCCTTGTCGATGAGCAGTTCTTC; CDR3aa: CASSRAPLVDEQFF
abundance: once; j_gene: TRBJ1-1; v_gene: TRBV10-3; d_gene: -; CDR3nt: TGTGCCATCAGTGCACAGGGAATGAACACTGAAGCTTTCTTT; CDR3aa: CAISAQGMNTEAFF
abundance: -; j_gene: TRBJ1-6; v_gene: TRBV6-1; d_gene: -; CDR3nt: TGTGCCAGCAGTGAACCGTATTCACCCCTCCACTTT; CDR3aa: CASSEPYSPLHF
abundance: -; j_gene: TRBJ1-5; v_gene: TRBV5-1; d_gene: TRBD1; CDR3nt: TGCGCCAGCAGGAGGACAGGGGATGGTAATCAGCCCCAGCATTTT; CDR3aa: CASRRTGDGNQPQHF
abundance: -; j_gene: TRBJ1-4; v_gene: TRBV10-3; d_gene: -; CDR3nt: TGTGCCATACGACAGTTAGTTAATGAAAAACTGTTTTTT; CDR3aa: CAIRQLVNEKLFF
abundance: -; j_gene: TRBJ2-2; v_gene: TRBV29-1; d_gene: TRBD2; CDR3nt: TGCAGCGTTGAAGATTGCGGGAGAGCGACCGGGGAGCTGTTTTTT; CDR3aa: CSVEDCGRATGELFF
abundance: -; j_gene: TRBJ1-4; v_gene: TRBV4-2; d_gene: TRBD1; CDR3nt: TGTGCCAGCAGCCAAGCCCCAGGACAGGGTAATGAAAAACTGTTTTTT; CDR3aa: CASSQAPGQGNEKLFF
abundance: -; j_gene: TRBJ1-5; v_gene: TRBV5-1; d_gene: TRBD1; CDR3nt: TGCGCCAGCGGGACAGGTAGCAATCAGCCCCAGCATTTT; CDR3aa: CASGTGSNQPQHF
abundance: -; j_gene: TRBJ2-1; v_gene: TRBV6-4; d_gene: TRBD2; CDR3nt: TGTGCCAGCAGTGTCCTTAGCGGGACCTACAATGAGCAGTTCTTC; CDR3aa: CASSVLSGTYNEQFF
abundance: -; j_gene: TRBJ1-1; v_gene: TRBV27; d_gene: -; CDR3nt: TGTGCCAGCCAACGGGGATCGAACACTGAAGCTTTCTTT; CDR3aa: CASQRGSNTEAFF
abundance: -; j_gene: TRBJ2-2; v_gene: TRBV5-4; d_gene: TRBD2; CDR3nt: TGTGCCAGCAGCTCCAGCGGGAGACGGCCTGGGGAGCTGTTTTTT; CDR3aa: CASSSSGRRPGELFF
abundance: -; j_gene: TRBJ2-5; v_gene: TRBV5-6; d_gene: TRBD2; CDR3nt: TGTGCCAGCAGCTTGGGGGGGGGTTCGGGGACCCAGTACTTC; CDR3aa: CASSLGGGSGTQYF